These 28 T cell receptor beta chains share one sample of origin, sequenced in a study of beta chain features in type 1 diabetes listed by TCRdb under 2018. Receptor amplification or capture employed the immunoSEQ multiplex PCR assay. The entire amount of isolated RNA was reverse transcribed using the High Capacity cDNA Reverse Transcription Kit, so the sequenced TCRB transcripts were expressed ones. Not all clones reach the TCRdb copy of this immuneACCESS table, which keeps in-frame sequences only. Checked studies attribute under half of the gap to unresolved V genes and leave the rest unexplained. The sample table contains tens of thousands of clones; only one count was recorded for roughly 34% of them. The ten most abundant clones make up 0.4% to 0.45% of the sample. Sequencing was carried out using stem cell memory CD4+ T cells from blood. In light of the paper, this sample's cell subset or site label describes: stem cell-like memory CD4+ T cells. These receptors were collected from a woman under 30 in good health.

V usage is TRBV7-3 and J usage is TRBJ2-3; possible D gene TRBD2, 7 bases. This CDR3 contains 16 residues. Germline CDR1 is SGHTA and CDR2 is FQGTGA. V lost 2 bases and J 1 base, leaving 13 bases between the germline ends. The CDR3 sequence is CASSLGGTSGTDTQYF. In DNA form, the CDR3 reads TGTGCCAGCAGCTTAGGGGGCACTAGCGGCACAGATACGCAGTATTTT.

This clone was counted only a few times. The chain is built from TRBV5-1 and TRBJ2-3; 10 positions agree with TRBD2. After removal of 2 bases from V and 7 bases from J, the junction contained 4 bases not matched to a gene. The germline gives CDR1 SGHRS, CDR2 YFSETQ. There are 14 residues in the CDR3. CDR3 loop: CASSFLAGENTQYF. CDR3 nucleotides: TGCGCCAGCAGCTTTCTAGCGGGGGAAAATACGCAGTATTTT.

This chain joins TRBV11-3 and TRBJ2-7, with 12 nucleotides matching TRBD2. V was pared by 1 base and J by 11 bases, with 6 bases of the junction left unmatched. Germline V CDR1 and CDR2: SGHNT, YENEEA. CDR3 size: 14 residues. CDR3 protein: CASSLGLAGESEYF. CDR3 bases: TGTGCCAGCAGCTTAGGACTAGCGGGAGAGTCTGAGTACTTC. Together with reference TRBV11-3 and TRBJ2-7, the CDR3 gives the full variable domain: EAGVVQSPRYKIIEKKQPVAFWCNPISGHNTLYWYLQNLGQGPELLIRYENEEAVDDSQLPKDRFSAERLKGVDSTLKIQPAELGDSAVYLCASSLGLAGESEYFGPGTRLTVT.

This clone was picked up a small number of times. The CDR3 is CASSASGSDHEQYF. In DNA form, the CDR3 reads TGTGCCAGCAGTGCTAGCGGGAGTGACCACGAGCAGTACTTC. The chain combines TRBV2 with TRBJ2-7; 10 bases are shared with TRBD2. CDR1 and CDR2 from the germline V gene are SNHLY and FYNNEI. The CDR3 extends over 14 amino acids. J gave up 5 bases and V 4 bases, and 5 bases lay outside the gene matches.

The chain joins TRBV7-3 to TRBJ2-5, with a possible D match to TRBD1 (6 bases). Germline V gene data show CDR1 as SGHTA and CDR2 as FQGTGA. Trimming took 8 bases from V and 4 from J, leaving 17 bases between them. The CDR3 consists of 14 residues. CDR3 nucleotides: TGTGCCAGCGCACTTCGTGGGGGCGCAGAGACCCAGTACTTC. Its translation: CASALRGGAETQYF.

The chain uses TRBV5-4 and TRBJ2-1; the D gene is possibly TRBD2 (7 bases). Germline CDR1 and CDR2: SGHNT and YYREEE (reference sequence). The V end was cut by 0 bases, the J end by 5 bases, with 12 bases between. CDR3 length: 15 residues. For the CDR3, the DNA is TGTGCCAGCAGCTTGGTTGCGGGGGCCAACAATGAGCAGTTCTTC. Amino acids: CASSLVAGANNEQFF.

The chain combines TRBV6-5 with TRBJ1-2; D ambiguous. CDR1 is MNHEY, CDR2 SVGAGI, per germline. This CDR3 comprises 16 residues. The V and J ends lost 0 bases and 0 bases respectively, with 11 bases between them. In nucleotides, the CDR3 is TGTGCCAGCAGTTACTCTAGCCTAGGAGCTAACTATGGCTACACCTTC. Its protein product is CASSYSSLGANYGYTF.

This clone was seen a few times. The chain combines TRBV18 with TRBJ1-1; D might be TRBD1 (5 bases). From germline, CDR1 is KGHSH and CDR2 LQKENI. The CDR3 covers 14 residues. Trimming left V 3 bases short and J 5 bases short, with 13 bases between. This chain's CDR3 is CASSPLAGQTEAFF. The CDR3 region has the DNA TGTGCCAGCTCACCCCTGGCAGGGCAAACTGAAGCTTTCTTT.

This clone came up a few times. The chain employs TRBV7-3 and TRBJ1-2; tentatively, D is TRBD1 (6 bases). The germline V gene encodes CDR1 SGHTA and CDR2 FQGTGA. The CDR3 sequence is 13 residues long. Trimming cost V 4 bases and J 4 bases, with 10 bases left between them. The CDR3 DNA sequence: TGTGCCAGCAGCTGGGACAACTCCTATGGCTACACCTTC. Amino acids: CASSWDNSYGYTF.

This clone turned up a few times. The chain is built from TRBV30 and TRBJ1-2, with D possibly being TRBD1 (5 bases). Germline V gene lookup returns CDR1 GTSNPN and CDR2 SVGIG (reference sequence). CDR3 size: 15 residues. V was clipped by 3 bases and J by 4 bases, with 18 bases between them. The CDR3 sequence is CAWSTGGVFRYGYTF. The CDR3 DNA sequence: TGTGCCTGGAGCACCGGGGGGGTTTTCCGCTATGGCTACACCTTC.

Written as DNA, the CDR3 is TGTGCCAGCAGCTCAGGTCTACAAGAGACCCAGTACTTC. Translated: CASSSGLQETQYF. This chain uses TRBV5-4 with TRBJ2-5; D unclear. V gave up 3 bases and J gave up 2 bases, with 8 bases separating them. The CDR3 runs to 13 residues. Germline V gene data show CDR1 as SGHNT and CDR2 as YYREEE (reference sequence).

In DNA form, the CDR3 reads TGTGCCAGCAGTGAAGGAGGGATTGAAGCTTTCTTT. Amino acids: CASSEGGIEAFF. The chain is built from TRBV2 and TRBJ1-1; D remains ambiguous. Between the trimmed V and J ends, which lost 1 base and 7 bases, there was a span of 7 bases. The V gene's germline CDR1 is SNHLY and CDR2 FYNNEI. The CDR3 is made up of 12 amino acids.

This clone was detected only a few times. This chain links TRBV19 with TRBJ2-7, with 13 bases matching TRBD2. The germline V gene encodes CDR1 LNHDA and CDR2 SQIVND (reference sequence). V lost 4 bases, J lost 6 bases, and 6 bases stayed unmatched. The CDR3 has 15 residues. Here the CDR3 DNA reads TGTGCCAGTAGTACCGGACTAGCGGGGGACTCCGAGCAGTACTTC. Its protein is CASSTGLAGDSEQYF. The full variable domain, rest sourced from reference TRBV19 and TRBJ2-7, is DGGITQSPKYLFRKEGQNVTLSCEQNLNHDAMYWYRQDPGQGLRLIYYSQIVNDFQKGDIAEGYSVSREKKESFPLTVTSAQKNPTAFYLCASSTGLAGDSEQYFGPGTRLTVT.

The chain couples TRBV5-1 to TRBJ1-2, with 7 bases matching TRBD1. This CDR3 comprises 15 residues. The J segment lost 2 bases and the V segment lost 0 bases, leaving 4 bases of the junction unmatched. From germline, CDR1 is SGHRS and CDR2 YFSETQ. The CDR3, as DNA: TGCGCCAGCAGCTTGGGGGACAGTAGGAACTATGGCTACACCTTC. It specifies CASSLGDSRNYGYTF.

The gene calls are TRBV11-2 and TRBJ2-3; possibly TRBD2 for D (6 bases). The germline CDR1 and CDR2 sequences are SGHAT and FQNNGV. V lost 6 bases and J lost 4, with 11 bases in between. This CDR3 contains 13 residues. The CDR3 loop reads CASRASGADTQYF. In DNA form, the CDR3 reads TGTGCCAGCAGGGCTTCGGGAGCAGATACGCAGTATTTT. Based on the CDR3 plus reference TRBV11-2 and TRBJ2-3, the full variable domain is EAGVAQSPRYKIIEKRQSVAFWCNPISGHATLYWYQQILGQGPKLLIQFQNNGVVDDSQLPKDRFSAERLKGVDSTLKIQPAKLEDSAVYLCASRASGADTQYFGPGTRLTVL.

This chain uses TRBV7-9 with TRBJ2-1; 7 bases line up with TRBD2. The CDR3 consists of 15 residues. The trim removed 4 bases at V and 0 bases at J, leaving 3 bases unmatched. Germline lookup yields CDR1 SEHNR and CDR2 FQNEAQ (reference sequence). The DNA of the CDR3 is TGTGCCAGCAGCTCGGGGGAGGGCTCCTACAATGAGCAGTTCTTC. Its protein product is CASSSGEGSYNEQFF.

The V gene is TRBV4-1, the J gene TRBJ2-7, with a weak D call TRBD2 (5 bases). Germline assignment: CDR1 MGHRA and CDR2 YSYEKL. The CDR3 runs 17 residues. The V end was cut by 2 bases, the J end by 0 bases, with 17 bases between. CDR3 coding DNA: TGCGCCAGCAGCCAATACGCCCCCGGTGCGGGCTCCTACGAGCAGTACTTC. Amino acid sequence: CASSQYAPGAGSYEQYF.

This clone has more than one count but fewer than ten. Within the sample, other DNA sequences also encode this same CDR3. The chain joins TRBV10-3 to TRBJ2-6, with a possible D match to TRBD1 (6 bases). V lost 6 bases and J 4 bases, leaving 10 bases between the germline ends. The CDR3 extends over 14 amino acids. CDR1 is ENHRY, CDR2 SYGVKD, per germline. CDR3 region: CAISDRSGANVLTF. CDR3 bases: TGTGCCATCAGCGACAGGTCCGGGGCCAACGTCCTGACTTTC.

The chain has TRBV7-2 and TRBJ2-7; unclear D gene. The CDR3 has 12 amino acids. CDR1 is SGHTA and CDR2 is FQGNSA in the germline V gene. Trimming cost V 0 bases and J 2 bases, with 2 bases left between them. CDR3 protein: CASSLATYEQYF. As DNA, the CDR3 is TGTGCCAGCAGCTTAGCTACCTACGAGCAGTACTTC.

This chain uses TRBV25-1 with TRBJ2-7, with 10 bases that match TRBD1. V lost 0 bases to trimming and J lost 3 bases; unmatched junction nucleotides: 5. The CDR3 runs to 16 residues. CDR1 is MGHDK, CDR2 SYGVNS, per germline. The CDR3 loop reads CASSEYGDRGLYEQYF. The CDR3 DNA is TGTGCCAGCAGTGAATATGGCGACAGGGGGCTCTACGAGCAGTACTTC.

This clone came up a few times. The genes are TRBV29-1 and TRBJ2-5; possibly TRBD2 for D (5 bases). The CDR3 runs 13 residues. V shed 4 bases and J shed 2 bases, with 11 bases lying between them. Germline assignment: CDR1 SQVTM and CDR2 ANQGSEA. CDR3 sequence (DNA): TGCAGCGTTGTTTCAACGGGGCAAGAGACCCAGTACTTC. Translation gives CSVVSTGQETQYF.

The chain links TRBV7-2 to TRBJ2-1; unclear D gene. The CDR3 has 14 residues. Trimming took off 4 bases at V and 4 bases at J, with 11 bases between the two ends. Germline V lookup: CDR1 SGHTA, CDR2 FQGNSA. The CDR3 DNA sequence: TGTGCCAGCAGCTCTCCACTTGGTTACAATGAGCAGTTCTTC. It encodes CASSSPLGYNEQFF.

The chain couples TRBV30 to TRBJ1-2, with D perhaps matching TRBD1 (6 bases). Germline V lookup: CDR1 GTSNPN, CDR2 SVGIG (reference sequence). With 1 base removed from V and 7 bases from J, the gap between germline ends came to 13 bases. The CDR3 is 13 amino acids. In DNA, the CDR3 is TGTGCCTGGAGTGCCAACAGGGATAGTGGCTACACCTTC. Amino acid sequence: CAWSANRDSGYTF.

The chain employs TRBV10-3 and TRBJ2-3; TRBD2 might be the D (5 bases). Germline V gives CDR1 ENHRY, CDR2 SYGVKD. V shed 8 bases and J shed 3 bases, with 12 bases lying between them. The CDR3 has 13 amino acids. Here the CDR3 reads CAILRTGTDTQYF. The CDR3 DNA follows: TGTGCCATCCTTAGGACTGGGACAGATACGCAGTATTTT.

This clone was seen only a few times. The chain uses TRBV6-1 and TRBJ1-1, with D perhaps matching TRBD1 (6 bases). CDR1 and CDR2 (germline): MNHNS, SASEGT. Trimming removed 6 bases from V and 10 bases from J, with 9 bases in between. This CDR3 region has 10 residues. The CDR3 spells CASRTGRAFF. CDR3 DNA: TGTGCCAGCAGGACAGGTCGAGCTTTCTTT.

The sample holds one count of this clone. The genes are TRBV4-1 and TRBJ2-7; TRBD2 agrees at 9 bases. Germline V gene sequence: CDR1 MGHRA, CDR2 YSYEKL. The CDR3 covers 18 residues. Germline trimming cut 0 bases from V and 3 bases from J; bases unmatched to any gene: 12. The DNA of the CDR3 is TGCGCCAGCAGCCAAGAGGGCGGGCTAGCGGGAATTGGCTACGAGCAGTACTTC. Translated, it gives CASSQEGGLAGIGYEQYF.

This clone was detected a few times. V usage is TRBV9 and J usage is TRBJ2-3; TRBD1 matches at 10 bases. Trimming removed 3 bases from V and 1 base from J; junction bases left unmatched: 2. CDR3 length: 15 amino acids. Germline V gene lookup returns CDR1 SGDLS and CDR2 YYNGEE. Here the CDR3 reads CASSGQGAGTDTQYF. The CDR3 DNA sequence: TGTGCCAGCAGCGGACAGGGGGCCGGCACAGATACGCAGTATTTT.

The V gene is TRBV7-3, the J gene TRBJ1-1, with 10 positions matching TRBD1. This CDR3 comprises 14 residues. Trimming cost V 8 bases and J 4 bases; bases outside gene matches: 7. CDR1 and CDR2 (germline): SGHTA, FQGTGA. The CDR3 loop reads CASGPDRGLTEAFF. In nucleotides, the CDR3 is TGTGCCAGCGGCCCTGACAGGGGGCTCACTGAAGCTTTCTTT.